Below are 7 T cell receptor beta chains sequenced from a single sample in a study of blood T cell repertoires in COVID-19. Only in-frame clones appear in the TCRdb table, and some are missing; sequencing was by immunoSEQ multiplex PCR. The sample includes 250,000 or so clones, around 93% of them seen just once. Sequencing used PBMCs or T cells enriched from blood (not recorded which). These receptors all come from a human donor in a cohort exposed to, infected with or recovered from COVID-19 (not recorded which). The donor label of this sample is uncertain.

V is TRBV5-4 and J is TRBJ1-2; TRBD1 aligns across 10 bases. The CDR3 contains 12 residues. V lost 4 bases to trimming and J lost 14 bases; unmatched junction nucleotides: 8. CDR1 is SGHNT, CDR2 YYREEE, per germline (reference sequence). The DNA of the CDR3 is TGTGCCAGCAGCCAGGGACAGGGGACGCCTACCTTC. Translated, it gives CASSQGQGTPTF.

The rearrangement links TRBV7-9 to TRBJ1-1; 10 bases map to TRBD1. This CDR3 has 14 residues. J lost 6 bases, V lost 5 bases, and 6 bases had no gene match. CDR1 and CDR2 from the germline V gene are SEHNR and FQNEAQ (reference sequence). This CDR3 is CASSPGQGGPEAFF. In nucleotides, the CDR3 is TGTGCCAGCAGCCCAGGACAGGGGGGACCTGAAGCTTTCTTT.

As for this clone: At one boundary the junction diverges from the germline segment, which might be a read error. This rearrangement joins TRBV6-5 to TRBJ1-1; D not certain. The CDR3 runs 13 residues. Per germline, CDR1 MNHEY and CDR2 SVGAGI. CDR3 loop: CASSYPGNSEAFF. The CDR3 DNA follows: TGTGCCAGCAGTTACCCCGGGAACTCTGAAGCTTTCTTT.

The CDR3 nucleotides read TGTGCCAGCAGCTTGGTCGAGGGCGAGCAGTACTTC. Translating it yields CASSLVEGEQYF. The chain has TRBV5-6 and TRBJ2-7; D may be TRBD2 (5 bases). The CDR3 has 12 amino acids. V was shortened by 0 bases and J by 6 bases, with 7 bases between the two germline ends. Per germline, CDR1 SGHDT and CDR2 YYEEEE.

The chain couples TRBV7-9 to TRBJ2-1; D is ambiguous. Trimming left V 0 bases short and J 6 bases short, with 6 bases between. Germline CDR1 reads SEHNR; CDR2 reads FQNEAQ (reference sequence). There are 13 residues in the CDR3. CDR3 amino acids: CASSLASGNEQFF. Here the CDR3 DNA reads TGTGCCAGCAGCTTAGCATCGGGCAATGAGCAGTTCTTC. Full variable domain (remainder filled in from reference TRBV7-9 and TRBJ2-1): DTGVSQNPRHKITKRGQNVTFRCDPISEHNRLYWYRQTLGQGPEFLTYFQNEAQLEKSRLLSDRFSAERPKGSFSTLEIQRTEQGDSAMYLCASSLASGNEQFFGPGTRLTVL.

The rearrangement links TRBV4-1 to TRBJ1-2; possibly TRBD1 for D (5 bases). V was pared by 0 bases and J by 4 bases, with 12 bases between. The CDR3 consists of 15 residues. Germline V gene sequence: CDR1 MGHRA, CDR2 YSYEKL. CDR3 sequence (DNA): TGCGCCAGCAGCCAAGATTGGGGCGGGGGCTATGGCTACACCTTC. Translated: CASSQDWGGGYGYTF.

The gene calls are TRBV7-2 and TRBJ2-2; D is unresolved. Germline V gene data show CDR1 as SGHTA and CDR2 as FQGNSA. The CDR3 is 13 residues long. V was cut by 2 bases and J by 5 bases, with 6 bases left in between. DNA for the CDR3: TGTGCCAGCAGCTTATCTCCTACCGGGGAGCTGTTTTTT. As protein: CASSLSPTGELFF.